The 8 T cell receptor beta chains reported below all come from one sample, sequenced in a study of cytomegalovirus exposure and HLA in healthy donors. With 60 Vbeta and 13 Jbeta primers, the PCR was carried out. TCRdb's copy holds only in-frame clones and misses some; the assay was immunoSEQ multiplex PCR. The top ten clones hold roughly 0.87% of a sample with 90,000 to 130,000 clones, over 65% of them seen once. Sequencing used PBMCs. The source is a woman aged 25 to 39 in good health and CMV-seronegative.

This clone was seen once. The CDR3: CASSLGLADTDTQYF. The CDR3 DNA sequence: TGTGCCAGCAGTTTAGGACTAGCGGACACAGATACGCAGTATTTT. The V call is TRBV27, the J call TRBJ2-3, with TRBD2 matching over 10 bases. The CDR3 extends over 15 amino acids. V lost 2 bases and J lost 2; bases outside the gene matches: 1. Germline V lookup: CDR1 MNHEY, CDR2 SMNVEV (reference sequence).

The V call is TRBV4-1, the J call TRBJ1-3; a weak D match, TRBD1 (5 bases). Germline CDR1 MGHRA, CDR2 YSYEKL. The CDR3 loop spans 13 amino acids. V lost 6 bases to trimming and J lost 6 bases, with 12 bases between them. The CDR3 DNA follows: TGCGCCAGCAGTTCGGACATCCTAAACACCATATATTTT. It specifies CASSSDILNTIYF.

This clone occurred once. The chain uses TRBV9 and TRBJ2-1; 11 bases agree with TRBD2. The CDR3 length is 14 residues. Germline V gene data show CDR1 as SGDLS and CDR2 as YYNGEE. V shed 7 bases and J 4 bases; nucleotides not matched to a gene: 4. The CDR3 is CASEGTSGYNEQFF. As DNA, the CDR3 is TGTGCCAGCGAGGGGACTAGCGGATACAATGAGCAGTTCTTC. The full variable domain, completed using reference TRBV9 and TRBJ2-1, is DSGVTQTPKHLITATGQRVTLRCSPRSGDLSVYWYQQSLDQGLQFLIQYYNGEERAKGNILERFSAQQFPDLHSELNLSSLELGDSALYFCASEGTSGYNEQFFGPGTRLTVL.

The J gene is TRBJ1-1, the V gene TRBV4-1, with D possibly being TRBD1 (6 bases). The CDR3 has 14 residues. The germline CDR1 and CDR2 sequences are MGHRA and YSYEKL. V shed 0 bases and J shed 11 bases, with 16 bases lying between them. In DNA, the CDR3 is TGCGCCAGCAGCCAAGATAATAGGGGAACAGGGGCTTTCTTT. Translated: CASSQDNRGTGAFF.

CDR3 nucleotide sequence: TGCAGCGTTGAAATGGGCAGGGAAGCTTTCTTT. Its protein product is CSVEMGREAFF. The V and J genes are TRBV29-1 and TRBJ1-1; D is unresolved. Germline V lookup: CDR1 SQVTM, CDR2 ANQGSEA. V lost 2 bases, J lost 8 bases, and 9 bases lay in between. This CDR3 spans 11 amino acids.

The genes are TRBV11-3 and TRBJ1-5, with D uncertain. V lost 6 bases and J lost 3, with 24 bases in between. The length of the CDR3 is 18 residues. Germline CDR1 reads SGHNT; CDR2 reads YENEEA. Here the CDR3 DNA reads TGTGCCAGCAGTTCTTCTCGGTGCCTATCGGGTCTCAATCAGCCCCAGCATTTT. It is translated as CASSSSRCLSGLNQPQHF. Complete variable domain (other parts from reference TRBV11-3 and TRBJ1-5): EAGVVQSPRYKIIEKKQPVAFWCNPISGHNTLYWYLQNLGQGPELLIRYENEEAVDDSQLPKDRFSAERLKGVDSTLKIQPAELGDSAVYLCASSSSRCLSGLNQPQHFGDGTRLSIL.

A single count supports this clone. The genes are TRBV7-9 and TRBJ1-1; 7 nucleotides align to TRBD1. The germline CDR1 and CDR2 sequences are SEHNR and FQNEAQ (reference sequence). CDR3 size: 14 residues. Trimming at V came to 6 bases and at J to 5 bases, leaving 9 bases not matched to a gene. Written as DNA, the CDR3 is TGTGCCAGCAGAGCCAGACAGGGTGGAACTGAAGCTTTCTTT. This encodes CASRARQGGTEAFF.

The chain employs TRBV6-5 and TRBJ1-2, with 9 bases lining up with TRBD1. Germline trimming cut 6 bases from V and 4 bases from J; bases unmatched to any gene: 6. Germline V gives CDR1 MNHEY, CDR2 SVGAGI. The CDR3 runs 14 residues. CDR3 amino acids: CASSRGQGGYGYTF. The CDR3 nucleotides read TGTGCCAGCAGCCGGGGACAGGGAGGCTATGGCTACACCTTC.